The sequence of this T cell receptor (beta chain) was determined in a study of blood T cells in healthy people across ages. Regarding the study as a whole: Older age went with lower TCR beta diversity per million T cells, in a roughly linear way. The percentage of naive T cells correlated strongly with TCR beta diversity.

Of note for this clonotype: Its specificity is unknown. Without the conserved terminal phenylalanine or tryptophan, this CDR3 likely stems from a read error.

Samples had at least 6.5 million PBMCs isolated from them. Samples each had at least 5 micrograms of total RNA extracted. The CDR3 runs 13 residues. Germline-derived CDR1 and CDR2 are LGHDT and YNNKEL (reference sequence). V gave up 6 bases and J gave up 5 bases, with 10 bases separating them. Combining a sample-barcoded 5' primer with a J-beta primer mix, a second PCR ran for 7 to 11 cycles. Each CDR3 protein gets one entry after TCRdb re-called the 5' RACE reads with MiXCR. The sample carries 500,000 to 600,000 distinct CDR3 sequences, 27% recorded once. The sequence derives from a woman aged 70 to 79 in good health. The V gene is TRBV3-1, the J gene TRBJ1-4; no clear D. The specimen was blood. The CDR3 sequence is CASSSRRNEKLFL. CDR3 nucleotide sequence: TGTGCCAGCAGTTCACGACGGAATGAAAAACTGTTTCTT.